These 21 T cell receptor beta chains were all obtained from the same sample, sequenced in a study of blood T cell repertoires in COVID-19 (dated by TCRdb to the early 2020s). The method behind the library was the immunoSEQ multiplex PCR assay. TCRdb retrieved this table from immuneACCESS and kept in-frame rearrangements only. Not all clones are present; in checked studies, unresolved V genes account for under half, and no reason is known for the remainder. A total of hundreds of thousands of clones appear in this sample, over 75% of them only once. Approximately 1.2% of the sample comes from the top ten. Material: PBMCs or T cells enriched from blood (not recorded which). Every receptor here comes from a young man who had recovered from COVID-19.

This chain joins TRBV5-1 and TRBJ2-1, with 10 bases that match TRBD2. With 4 bases clipped from V and 2 bases from J, the junction kept 6 bases outside the gene matches. Germline loops: CDR1 SGHRS, CDR2 YFSETQ. The CDR3 is made up of 16 amino acids. The CDR3 nucleotides read TGCGCCAGCAGCCAGCTAGCGGGAGTTACCTACAATGAGCAGTTCTTC. Translating gives CASSQLAGVTYNEQFF.

V and J are TRBV19 and TRBJ2-1, with D possibly TRBD1 on 5 matching bases. Trimming took 0 bases from V and 3 from J, leaving 12 bases between them. CDR3 size: 16 residues. In germline, CDR1 is LNHDA, CDR2 SQIVND (reference sequence). The CDR3, as DNA: TGTGCCAGTAGTATAGAGGCAGGGTCCGTCTACAATGAGCAGTTCTTC. This codes for CASSIEAGSVYNEQFF.

The V and J genes are TRBV7-9 and TRBJ2-3, with TRBD2 identical over 16 bases. Germline trimming cut 6 bases from V and 3 bases from J; bases unmatched to any gene: 6. Germline V gives CDR1 SEHNR, CDR2 FQNEAQ (reference sequence). The CDR3 contains 17 residues. Written as DNA, the CDR3 is TGTGCCAGCAGGCGACGGGGACTAGCGGGAGGGACAGATACGCAGTATTTT. This codes for CASRRRGLAGGTDTQYF.

V and J are TRBV5-1 and TRBJ1-1; 9 bases agree with TRBD1. The V and J ends lost 4 bases and 8 bases, in that order; junction bases with no gene match: 6. Per the germline V gene, CDR1 is SGHRS and CDR2 is YFSETQ. The CDR3 covers 13 residues. The CDR3 reads CASSTGTGQEAFF. CDR3 nucleotide sequence: TGCGCCAGCAGCACCGGGACAGGGCAAGAAGCTTTCTTT.

The chain uses TRBV5-6 and TRBJ1-2; 8 bases are shared with TRBD1. V lost 0 bases and J lost 5; bases outside the gene matches: 6. Looked up from germline, CDR1 is SGHDT and CDR2 is YYEEEE. CDR3 size: 15 residues. The CDR3: CASSLEQGARYGYTF. The CDR3 DNA sequence: TGTGCCAGCAGCTTGGAGCAGGGGGCGCGGTATGGCTACACCTTC.

V usage is TRBV30 and J usage is TRBJ1-3; D not resolved. The germline gives CDR1 GTSNPN, CDR2 SVGIG (reference sequence). V dropped 4 bases and J dropped 8 bases, with 15 bases sitting between them. This CDR3 spans 13 amino acids. This chain's CDR3 is CAWTLTAGDTIYF. The CDR3 DNA reads as TGTGCCTGGACCCTGACGGCCGGGGACACCATATATTTT.

The CDR3 DNA follows: TGCGCCAGCAGCTTGAGCCCGGGACTAGCGGAAATCCTGAGCTCCTACGAGCAGTACTTC. Translation gives CASSLSPGLAEILSSYEQYF. This chain joins TRBV5-1 and TRBJ2-7, with 11 bases lining up with TRBD2. Germline V CDR1 and CDR2: SGHRS, YFSETQ. The CDR3 runs to 20 residues. V trimming: 1 base; J trimming: 0 bases; junction bases outside the gene matches: 15.

V gene TRBV24-1 combines with J gene TRBJ2-5; D is unclear. CDR3 size: 14 residues. Germline V gives CDR1 KGHDR, CDR2 SFDVKD. V gave up 5 bases and J gave up 5 bases, with 14 bases separating them. The CDR3 spells CATSGPTDGETQYF. Here the CDR3 DNA reads TGTGCCACCAGTGGTCCGACTGACGGGGAGACCCAGTACTTC.

The chain employs TRBV12-3 or TRBV12-4 and TRBJ1-2; 7 positions agree with TRBD1. Losses at the gene ends were 6 bases for V and 7 bases for J; bases not matched to a gene: 2. This CDR3 has 11 amino acids. The CDR3 protein is CASRYRGGYTF. CDR3 nucleotide sequence: TGTGCCAGCAGATACAGGGGTGGCTACACCTTC.

The J gene is TRBJ2-7, the V gene TRBV6-1; 11 bases agree with TRBD2. Trimming at V came to 3 bases and at J to 0 bases, leaving 13 bases not matched to a gene. The CDR3 sequence is 19 residues long. CDR1 is MNHNS, CDR2 SASEGT, per germline. CDR3 in DNA: TGTGCCAGCAGTGACCCCGACAGGGCTAGCGGGAGGAGCTCCTACGAGCAGTACTTC. It codes for CASSDPDRASGRSSYEQYF.

The rearrangement joins TRBV5-1 to TRBJ1-1; D may be TRBD1 (5 bases). Trimming removed 0 bases from V and 4 bases from J, with 16 bases in between. The length of the CDR3 is 16 residues. The germline V gene has CDR1 SGHRS and CDR2 YFSETQ. CDR3 sequence: CASSLGGGGSSTEAFF. The CDR3 bases are TGCGCCAGCAGCTTGGGTGGCGGGGGGAGCAGCACTGAAGCTTTCTTT.

As to this clone: A read error may account for a junction end that differs from germline. The chain is built from TRBV5-3 and TRBJ1-5; D possibly corresponds to TRBD1 (6 bases). TRBV5-3 is an ORF, and what it does is uncertain. This CDR3 has 14 amino acids. The CDR3 sequence is CVRSPQGRNQPQHF. DNA for the CDR3: TGTGTCAGAAGCCCCCAGGGGCGCAATCAGCCCCAGCATTTT.

The rearrangement uses TRBV5-1 and TRBJ1-1; 7 bases map to TRBD1. The V gene's germline CDR1 is SGHRS and CDR2 YFSETQ. This CDR3 has 14 amino acids. V lost 1 base, J lost 5 bases, and 5 bases stayed unmatched. In DNA form, the CDR3 reads TGCGCCAGCAGCTTGAAGGGGGCAGGGACTGAAGCTTTCTTT. This sequence encodes CASSLKGAGTEAFF.

The chain combines TRBV9 with TRBJ1-1, with D hard to call. CDR1 and CDR2 from the germline V gene are SGDLS and YYNGEE. The V and J ends lost 4 bases and 1 base respectively, with 8 bases between them. This CDR3 is built from 13 residues. CDR3 DNA: TGTGCCAGCAGCCTTCTTCGGAACACTGAAGCTTTCTTT. Protein sequence: CASSLLRNTEAFF.

The chain links TRBV10-2 to TRBJ1-5; 7 positions match TRBD1. In germline, CDR1 is WSHSY, CDR2 SAAADI. J lost 8 bases, V lost 5 bases, and 6 bases had no gene match. The length of the CDR3 is 13 residues. The CDR3 loop reads CASSRGGAEPQHF. CDR3 in DNA: TGCGCCAGCAGTAGAGGGGGCGCGGAGCCCCAGCATTTT.

The genes are TRBV12-3 or TRBV12-4 and TRBJ1-6; D call uncertain. Deletions cut 8 bases from V and 7 bases from J, with 12 bases between. The CDR3 spans 13 residues. The CDR3 protein is CASAEGQNSPLHF. Here the CDR3 DNA reads TGTGCCAGCGCCGAGGGCCAGAATTCACCCCTCCACTTT.

J is TRBJ2-1 and V is TRBV6-4; 8 bases are a match to TRBD2. The CDR3 covers 15 residues. Per germline, CDR1 MRHNA and CDR2 SNTAGT. Trimming removed 8 bases from V and 8 bases from J; junction bases left unmatched: 14. CDR3 nucleotides: TGTGCCAGCCGACGATCCAGCGGGAGAGTCGATGAGCAGTTCTTC. Translation: CASRRSSGRVDEQFF.

In DNA, the CDR3 is TGTGCCAGCAGCTTAGCTAGCGGGATTAAAGATACGCAGTATTTT. Amino acid sequence: CASSLASGIKDTQYF. The chain couples TRBV7-9 to TRBJ2-3; 8 bases match TRBD2. The CDR3 totals 15 residues. Per germline, CDR1 SEHNR and CDR2 FQNEAQ (reference sequence). Trimming at V came to 0 bases and at J to 5 bases, leaving 4 bases not matched to a gene.

Here the CDR3 reads CASSQVSGKGEQFF. CDR3 nucleotides: TGTGCCAGCAGCCAAGTATCCGGGAAAGGTGAGCAGTTCTTC. The chain has TRBV3-1 (or the pseudogene TRBV3-2) and TRBJ2-1, with a possible D match to TRBD2 (5 bases). Germline CDR1 and CDR2: LGHDT and YNNKEL (reference sequence). There are 14 residues in the CDR3. Trimming shortened V by 1 base and J by 9 bases, and 13 bases separated the two germline ends.

CDR3 protein: CARGGSGGAYEQYF. The CDR3, as DNA: TGTGCTCGGGGAGGTAGCGGGGGTGCCTACGAGCAGTACTTC. The V call is TRBV30, the J call TRBJ2-7, with 9 bases fitting TRBD2. Germline lookup yields CDR1 GTSNPN and CDR2 SVGIG (reference sequence). There are 14 residues in the CDR3.

The chain couples TRBV3-1 (or the pseudogene TRBV3-2) to TRBJ1-4, with D possibly being TRBD1 (6 bases). V was pared by 4 bases and J by 6 bases, with 21 bases between. The CDR3 is 17 residues long. The germline gives CDR1 LGHDT, CDR2 YNNKEL (reference sequence). CDR3 amino acids: CASSLRGSPGVDEKLFF. The DNA of the CDR3 is TGTGCCAGCAGCCTAAGGGGGAGCCCTGGGGTAGATGAAAAACTGTTTTTT.